The clone carrying this T cell receptor beta chain was detected only once. This sample was taken from a study of cytomegalovirus exposure and HLA in healthy donors. The CDR3 loop spans 11 amino acids. V lost 5 bases and J 8 bases, leaving 10 bases between the germline ends. Germline V lookup: CDR1 SGHNT, CDR2 YYREEE (reference sequence). The PCR contained 60 Vbeta and 13 Jbeta primers. Some clones are missing from TCRdb's copy, which holds only in-frame ones; the method was immunoSEQ multiplex PCR. The profile shows 200,000 to 250,000 clones, about 89% of them singletons. The V call is TRBV5-4, the J call TRBJ1-1; D is perhaps TRBD1 (5 bases). Input material: PBMCs. This sequence originates from a woman aged 18-29 years in good health and CMV-seronegative. CDR3 in amino acids: CASRSGQEAFF. CDR3 DNA: TGTGCCAGCAGGTCAGGACAAGAAGCTTTCTTT. Full variable domain (remainder filled in from reference TRBV5-4 and TRBJ1-1): ETGVTQSPTHLIKTRGQQVTLRCSSQSGHNTVSWYQQALGQGPQFIFQYYREEENGRGNFPPRFSGLQFPNYSSELNVNALELDDSALYLCASRSGQEAFFGQGTRLTVV.